This T cell receptor beta chain derives from a study of OX40 agonist ivuxolimab in advanced cancers. In the study overall: People in dose escalation had one of these cancers: hepatocellular carcinoma, melanoma, renal cell or head and neck cancer. From roughly 23 to 85 years was the age range, with a mean of around 56 years, and about 83% were male. Findings and limits, study-wide: The mean number of expanded clones was higher in CD8+ T cells than in CD4+.

As to this clone: What it recognizes is unknown.

Sequencing was performed with immunoSEQ multiplex PCR; in TCRdb, only in-frame clones are kept and a portion is missing. Of some 55,000 clones in the sample, roughly 92% are singletons; the top ten hold 10% to 15%. This receptor was obtained from an adult with an advanced solid tumor such as melanoma, head and neck, liver or kidney cancer. Sequences were derived from CD4+ or CD8+ T cells sorted from blood, sampled in a trial of the OX40 agonist ivuxolimab.

CDR3 DNA: TGTGCCAGCAGCCGCTACTGGGACACTGAAGCTTTCTTT. Its protein product is CASSRYWDTEAFF. This sequence joins TRBV7-3 and TRBJ1-1, with D unresolved. CDR3 length equals 13 residues. Germline CDR1 is SGHTA and CDR2 is FQGTGA. V was cut by 5 bases and J by 3 bases, with 10 bases left in between.